This TCR beta chain derives from a study of blood T cells in healthy people across ages. Study results and limitations: The percentage of naive T cells correlated strongly with TCR beta diversity. Long-lived donors had more naive CD4+ cells and higher diversity than aged donors.

This clonotype appeared a few times. Its antigen is unidentified. PCR was performed a second time for about 6 to 11 cycles using a sample-barcoded 5' primer and a J-beta primer mix. Each CDR3 protein gets one entry after TCRdb re-called the 5' RACE reads with MiXCR. The sample has 910,000 or so distinct CDR3 sequences, roughly 51% seen once. Losses at the gene ends were 2 bases for V and 3 bases for J; bases not matched to a gene: 6. This CDR3 region has 16 residues. Germline assignment: CDR1 SGHTA and CDR2 FQGTGA. Sequencing was performed on blood. This chain joins TRBV7-3 and TRBJ2-3, with 9 bases that match TRBD1. This sequence originates from a woman aged 55-69 years in good health. This chain's CDR3 is CASSLGGGQGTDTQYF. The CDR3 region has the DNA TGTGCCAGCAGCTTAGGTGGCGGACAGGGGACAGATACGCAGTATTTT.